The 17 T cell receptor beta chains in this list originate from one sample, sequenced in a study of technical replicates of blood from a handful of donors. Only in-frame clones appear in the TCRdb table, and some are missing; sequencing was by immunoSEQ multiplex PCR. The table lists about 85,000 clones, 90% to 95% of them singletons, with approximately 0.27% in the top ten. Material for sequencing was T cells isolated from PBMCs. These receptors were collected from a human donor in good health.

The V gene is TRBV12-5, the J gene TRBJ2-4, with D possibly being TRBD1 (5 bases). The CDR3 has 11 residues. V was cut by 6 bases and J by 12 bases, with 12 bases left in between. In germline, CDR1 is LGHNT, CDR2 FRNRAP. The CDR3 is CASGFSDSQYF. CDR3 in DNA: TGTGCTAGTGGGTTTTCCGACAGTCAGTACTTC. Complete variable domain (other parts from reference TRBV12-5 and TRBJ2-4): DARVTQTPRHKVTEMGQEVTMRCQPILGHNTVFWYRQTMMQGLELLAYFRNRAPLDDSGMPKDRFSAEMPDATLATLKIQPSEPRDSAVYFCASGFSDSQYFGAGTRLSVL.

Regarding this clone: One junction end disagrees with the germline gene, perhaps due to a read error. The CDR3 sequence is CASSAGQGVSSQPQHF. The CDR3 region has the DNA TGTGCCAGCAGCGCCGGACAGGGGGTCAGCAGTCAGCCCCAGCATTTT. This rearrangement joins TRBV7-8 to TRBJ1-5, with 10 bases fitting TRBD1. From germline, CDR1 is SGHVS and CDR2 FQNEAQ. This CDR3 comprises 16 residues. Variable domain in full (rest from reference TRBV7-8 and TRBJ1-5): GAGVSQSPRYKVAKRGQDVALRCDPISGHVSLFWYQQALGQGPEFLTYFQNEAQLDKSGLPSDRFFAERPEGSVSTLKIQRTQQEDSAVYLCASSAGQGVSSQPQHFGDGTRLSIL.

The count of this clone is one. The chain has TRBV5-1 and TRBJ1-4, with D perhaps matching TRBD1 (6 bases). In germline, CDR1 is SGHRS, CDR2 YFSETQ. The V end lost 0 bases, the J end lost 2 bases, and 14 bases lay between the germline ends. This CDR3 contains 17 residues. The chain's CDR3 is CASSLVSWTVTNEKLFF. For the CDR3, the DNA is TGCGCCAGCAGCTTGGTATCTTGGACAGTCACTAATGAAAAACTGTTTTTT.

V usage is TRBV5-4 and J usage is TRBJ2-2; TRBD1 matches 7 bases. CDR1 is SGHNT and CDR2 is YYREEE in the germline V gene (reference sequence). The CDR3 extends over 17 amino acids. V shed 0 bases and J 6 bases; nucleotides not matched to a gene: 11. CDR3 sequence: CASSLGVQGLRAGELFF. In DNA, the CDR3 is TGTGCCAGCAGCTTGGGGGTACAGGGGTTAAGGGCCGGGGAGCTGTTTTTT.

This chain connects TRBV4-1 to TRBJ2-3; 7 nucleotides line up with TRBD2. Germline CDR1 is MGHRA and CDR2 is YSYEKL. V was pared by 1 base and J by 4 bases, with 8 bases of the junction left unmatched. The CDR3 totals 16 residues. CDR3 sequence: CASSQGSAGSADTQYF. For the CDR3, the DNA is TGCGCCAGCAGCCAAGGATCAGCGGGGTCGGCAGATACGCAGTATTTT.

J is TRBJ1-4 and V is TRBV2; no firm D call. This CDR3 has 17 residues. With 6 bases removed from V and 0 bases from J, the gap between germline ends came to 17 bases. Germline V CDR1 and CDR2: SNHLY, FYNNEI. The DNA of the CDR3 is TGTGCCAGCAGCCCAAACCCGAGTAGAACAACTAATGAAAAACTGTTTTTT. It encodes CASSPNPSRTTNEKLFF.

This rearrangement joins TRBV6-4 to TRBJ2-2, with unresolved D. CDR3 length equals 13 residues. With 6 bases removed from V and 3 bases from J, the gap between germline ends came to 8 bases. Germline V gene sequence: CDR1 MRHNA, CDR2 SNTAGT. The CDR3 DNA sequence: TGTGCCAGCAGCAGATCAGACACCGGGGAGCTGTTTTTT. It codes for CASSRSDTGELFF.

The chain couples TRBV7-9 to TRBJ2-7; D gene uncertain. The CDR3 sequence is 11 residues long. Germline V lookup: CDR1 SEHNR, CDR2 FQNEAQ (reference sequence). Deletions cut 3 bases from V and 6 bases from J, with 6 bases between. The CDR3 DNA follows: TGTGCCAGCAGCTTGTTCCGCGAGCAGTACTTC. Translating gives CASSLFREQYF.

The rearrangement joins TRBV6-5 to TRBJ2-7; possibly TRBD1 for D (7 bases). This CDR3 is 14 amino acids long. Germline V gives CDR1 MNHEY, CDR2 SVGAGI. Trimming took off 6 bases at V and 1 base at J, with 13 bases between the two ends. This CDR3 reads CASSHQGGSYEQYF. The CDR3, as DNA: TGTGCCAGCAGCCATCAGGGGGGATCCTACGAGCAGTACTTC.

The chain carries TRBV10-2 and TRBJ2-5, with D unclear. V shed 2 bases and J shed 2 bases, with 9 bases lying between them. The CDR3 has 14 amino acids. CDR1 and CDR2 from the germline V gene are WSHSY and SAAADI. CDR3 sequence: CASSELGFQETQYF. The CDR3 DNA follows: TGCGCCAGCAGTGAGCTAGGATTTCAAGAGACCCAGTACTTC.

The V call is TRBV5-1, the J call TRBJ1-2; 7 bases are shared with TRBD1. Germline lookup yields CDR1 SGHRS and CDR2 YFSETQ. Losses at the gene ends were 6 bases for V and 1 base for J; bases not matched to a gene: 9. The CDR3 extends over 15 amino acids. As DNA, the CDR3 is TGCGCCAGCAAATCAGGGACAGCTCTTAACTATGGCTACACCTTC. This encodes CASKSGTALNYGYTF.

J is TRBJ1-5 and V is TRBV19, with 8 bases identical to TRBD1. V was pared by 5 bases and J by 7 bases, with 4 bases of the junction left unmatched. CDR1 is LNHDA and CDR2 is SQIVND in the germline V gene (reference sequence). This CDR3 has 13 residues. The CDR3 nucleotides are TGTGCCAGTAGTGAACAGGGGGACCAGCCCCAGCATTTT. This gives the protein CASSEQGDQPQHF.

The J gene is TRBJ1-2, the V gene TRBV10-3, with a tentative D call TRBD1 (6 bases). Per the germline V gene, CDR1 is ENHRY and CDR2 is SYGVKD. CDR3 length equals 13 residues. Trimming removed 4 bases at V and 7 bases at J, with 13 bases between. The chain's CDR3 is CAISAGEEGGYTF. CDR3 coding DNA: TGTGCCATCAGTGCAGGGGAAGAAGGTGGCTACACCTTC.

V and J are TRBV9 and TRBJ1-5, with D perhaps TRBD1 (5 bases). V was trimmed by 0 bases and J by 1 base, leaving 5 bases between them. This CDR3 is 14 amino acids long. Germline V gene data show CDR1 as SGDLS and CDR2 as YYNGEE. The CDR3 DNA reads TGTGCCAGCAGCGTAGCAGGGAGCAATCAGCCCCAGCATTTT. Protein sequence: CASSVAGSNQPQHF.

Written as DNA, the CDR3 is TGCGCCAGCAGCCAAGATTCAGGGGGCTACGAGCAGTACTTC. This sequence encodes CASSQDSGGYEQYF. V usage is TRBV4-1 and J usage is TRBJ2-7; 7 bases map to TRBD1. The CDR3 is made up of 14 amino acids. V dropped 0 bases and J dropped 3; count of bases not matched to a gene: 2. Germline V gene lookup returns CDR1 MGHRA and CDR2 YSYEKL.

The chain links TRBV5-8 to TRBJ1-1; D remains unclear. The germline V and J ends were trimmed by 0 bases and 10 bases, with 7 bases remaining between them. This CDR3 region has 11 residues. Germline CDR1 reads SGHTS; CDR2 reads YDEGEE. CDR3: CASSLESRAFF. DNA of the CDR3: TGTGCCAGCAGCTTGGAATCGCGAGCTTTCTTT. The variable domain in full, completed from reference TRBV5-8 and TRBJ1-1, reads EAGVTQSPTHLIKTRGQQATLRCSPISGHTSVYWYQQALGLGLQFLLWYDEGEERNRGNFPPRFSGRQFPNYSSELNVNALELEDSALYLCASSLESRAFFGQGTRLTVV.

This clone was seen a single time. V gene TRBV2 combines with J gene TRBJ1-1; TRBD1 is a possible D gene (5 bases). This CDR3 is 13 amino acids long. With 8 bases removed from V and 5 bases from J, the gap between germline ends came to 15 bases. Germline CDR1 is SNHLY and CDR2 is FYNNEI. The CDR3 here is CASGAGRGTEAFF. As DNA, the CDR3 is TGTGCCAGCGGAGCAGGGAGGGGTACTGAAGCTTTCTTT. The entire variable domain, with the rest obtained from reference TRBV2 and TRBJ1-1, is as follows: EPEVTQTPSHQVTQMGQEVILRCVPISNHLYFYWYRQILGQKVEFLVSFYNNEISEKSEIFDDQFSVERPDGSNFTLKIRSTKLEDSAMYFCASGAGRGTEAFFGQGTRLTVV.